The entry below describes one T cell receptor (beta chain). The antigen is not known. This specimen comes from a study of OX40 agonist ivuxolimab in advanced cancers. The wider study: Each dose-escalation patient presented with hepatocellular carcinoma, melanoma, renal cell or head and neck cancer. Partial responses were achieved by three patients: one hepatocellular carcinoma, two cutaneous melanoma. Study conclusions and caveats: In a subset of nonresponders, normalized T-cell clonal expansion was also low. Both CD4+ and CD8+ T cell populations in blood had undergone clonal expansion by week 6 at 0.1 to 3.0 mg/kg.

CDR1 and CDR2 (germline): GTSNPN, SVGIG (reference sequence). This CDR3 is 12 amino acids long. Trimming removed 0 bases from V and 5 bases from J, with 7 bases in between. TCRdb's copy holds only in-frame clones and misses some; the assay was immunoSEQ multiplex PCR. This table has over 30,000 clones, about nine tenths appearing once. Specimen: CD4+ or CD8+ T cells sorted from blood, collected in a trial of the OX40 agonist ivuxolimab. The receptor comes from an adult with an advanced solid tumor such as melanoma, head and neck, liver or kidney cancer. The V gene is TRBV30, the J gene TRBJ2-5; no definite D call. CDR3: CAWSVMAETQYF. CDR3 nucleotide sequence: TGTGCCTGGAGTGTTATGGCGGAGACCCAGTACTTC.